The 2 T cell receptor beta chains presented below share a single source sample, sequenced in a study of cytomegalovirus exposure and HLA in healthy donors. The PCR had 60 Vbeta and 13 Jbeta primers. Some clones are missing from TCRdb's copy, which holds only in-frame ones; the method was immunoSEQ multiplex PCR. This table has more than 110,000 clones, 60% to 80% appearing once. The sample comprised PBMCs. The receptors derive from a male donor in good health and CMV-seronegative.

This sequence joins TRBV7-3 and TRBJ2-4, with 7 positions matching TRBD2. CDR1 is SGHTA, CDR2 FQGTGA, per germline. This CDR3 comprises 14 residues. The V segment lost 3 bases and the J segment 8 bases; nucleotides outside the gene matches: 7. For the CDR3, the DNA is TGTGCCAGCAGCTTCGGGGGGTCGGGGGACATTCAGTACTTC. Translating gives CASSFGGSGDIQYF.

This clone was detected a few times. V usage is TRBV5-1 and J usage is TRBJ2-7; 7 bases map to TRBD1. There are 14 residues in the CDR3. CDR1 and CDR2 from the germline V gene are SGHRS and YFSETQ. J gave up 2 bases and V 0 bases, and 2 bases lay outside the gene matches. CDR3: CASSLDQGAYEQYF. In nucleotides, the CDR3 is TGCGCCAGCAGCTTGGATCAGGGGGCCTACGAGCAGTACTTC.